The following is a T cell receptor (beta chain) sequence with its context. The entry originates in a study of cytomegalovirus exposure and HLA in healthy donors. CDR3 length equals 13 residues. Deletions cut 7 bases from V and 5 bases from J, with 14 bases between. Germline loops: CDR1 MNHGY, CDR2 SAAAGT. Assay: immunoSEQ multiplex PCR; the TCRdb copy retains only in-frame clones and omits some. The sample carries about 63,000 clones, 95% recorded once. The sequenced sample consisted of PBMCs. The source is a woman younger than 30 in good health and CMV-seropositive. The gene calls are TRBV6-8 and TRBJ2-5; tentative D call: TRBD2 (7 bases). This CDR3 reads CASNPGGWETQYF. The CDR3 DNA reads as TGTGCCAGCAACCCGGGGGGCTGGGAGACCCAGTACTTC.